The sequence of this T cell receptor beta chain was determined in a study of T cell clonality in common variable immunodeficiency. Trimming removed 0 bases from V and 3 bases from J, with 6 bases in between. The germline gives CDR1 GTSNPN, CDR2 SVGIG (reference sequence). The CDR3 totals 13 residues. The protocol was immunoSEQ multiplex PCR, while the TCRdb copy is restricted to in-frame clones and leaves out a portion. The sample shows about 52,000 clones, none of them appearing just once. The sample holds many counts of this clone. Its antigen remains unknown. The CDR3 goes on 3 residues after the read ends, and that part is filled in from the germline J gene. Study-level findings and limits: Compared with controls, CVID subjects had fewer shared TCRbeta clones. CVID subjects showed higher TCRbeta clonality than healthy controls. In common variable immunodeficiency, TCR beta chains reportedly carried fewer deletions and N-nucleotide insertions. Repertoire-complication correlations in CVID were limited by patient heterogeneity.

This chain links TRBV30 with TRBJ1-5; unclear D gene. This clonotype was sampled from a person between 18 and 75 years old in good health. Sequences were obtained from peripheral blood mononuclear cells. The chain's CDR3 is CAWSVSHNQPQHF. CDR3 DNA, as far as it was read: TGTGCCTGGAGTGTTTCCCACAATCAGCCC.